Described below is a single T cell receptor (beta chain) sequence and its context. Original methodology: It was from reference gene primer amplification that nucleated cell counts were estimated. Clones were read by immunoSEQ multiplex PCR, and TCRdb kept only the in-frame ones, dropping some. The DNA was the basis for D and trimming; V, J and clone size are from that table. Among 160,000 or so clones listed, 80% were seen once. This entry belongs to a study of blood T cell repertoires in COVID-19. For the study at large: From T cells, B-cell-depleted T cells, or PBMCs came the material, which was cDNA or gDNA.

Germline values: CDR1 MNHEY, CDR2 SVGAGI. V dropped 6 bases and J dropped 0 bases, with 8 bases sitting between them. This CDR3 contains 14 residues. Enrollees, about 18 to 95 years old, lived in roughly 24 US areas. Recovered Cohort 3 donors showed two negative PCRs, clearance, or symptom resolution. Sequencing was done on a sample of PBMCs or T cells enriched from blood (not recorded which). V gene TRBV6-5 combines with J gene TRBJ2-2; D remains ambiguous. This clonotype originated in a man aged 40-49 years who had recovered from COVID-19. CDR3 amino acids: CASRRGPNTGELFF. The CDR3 bases are TGTGCCAGCAGGAGAGGCCCGAACACCGGGGAGCTGTTTTTT.